A few counts support the clone carrying this T cell receptor beta chain. No antigen is known for it. The CDR3 is 15 residues long. The ends lost 7 bases at V and 11 bases at J; junction bases unmatched: 16. The data stem from a study of blood T cells in healthy people across ages. Whole-study findings and limits: With naive T cell percentage, TCR beta diversity showed a strong correlation. Unsorted PBMCs ruled out conclusive naive versus antigen-experienced comparison. As age increased, TCR beta diversity per million T cells fell in a roughly linear fashion.

Together with a sample-barcoded 5' primer, a J-beta primer mix was included in a second PCR lasting roughly 6 to 12 cycles. Every molecule of cDNA carried a tag from a template-switch adaptor with 12 random nucleotides. TCRdb processed the 5' RACE reads anew with MiXCR; each CDR3 protein has one entry. The table lists hundreds of thousands of distinct CDR3 sequences, about 53% of them singletons. This TCR was recovered from a man aged 60 to 75 in good health. Specimen: blood. This sequence joins TRBV12-3 or TRBV12-4 and TRBJ2-3; TRBD1 matches 9 bases. The CDR3 coding sequence is TGTGCCAGCAAATGGACAGGGGTGAGAGCAGATGTGCAGTATTTT. Protein: CASKWTGVRADVQYF.